Detailed here is one T cell receptor (beta chain). Its antigen remains unidentified. Base quality data are lacking; no much larger clone is found one base away. The cysteine opens and the phenylalanine closes a CDR3 of 13 amino acids. The entry retains the CDR3 DNA only, 39 bases that are in frame from base 1. Reading the germline V gene (reference sequence) gives CDR1 MNHNY and CDR2 SVGAGI. V is cut back by 3 bases and J by 4 bases, with 1 base in the junction unmatched. Whole blood was collected in K2EDTA tubes by collaborating institutions according to the institutions' own protocols. Collaborator samples were shipped for TCRbeta analysis as frozen whole blood, isolated PBMCs, or DNA extracted from either sample type. The immunoSEQ Assay, a bias-controlled multiplex PCR, was used to amplify TCRbeta CDR3 regions from genomic DNA. The study's own analysis went as follows. Within the assay, amplification of reference gene primers was used to estimate how many nucleated cells each sample contained. To quantify the absolute abundance of each unique TCRbeta CDR3 rearrangement, sequence reads were collapsed and filtered. Productive Simpson clonality was computed per sample as the square root of Simpson's diversity index over productive rearrangements. In TCRdb, the immuneACCESS table is reduced to in-frame sequences with V and J assigned. These tables do not hold every clone; where another copy was compared, an unresolved V gene accounts for under half, and the others remain unexplained. V, J and clone size were drawn from that table, and D and trimming were deduced from the DNA. In all, the sample holds 100,000 to 120,000 clones, and roughly 85% of those were seen once. The ten largest clonotypes hold 3% to 4% of the sample.

This sample was included in a study of blood T cell repertoires in COVID-19 (dated by TCRdb to between 2020 and 2021). In the study overall: The collaborator samples originated in the United States, Italy and Spain and spanned the acute and convalescent phases of COVID-19. The prospective study material was composed of cDNA or gDNA derived from T cells, B-cell-depleted T cells, or PBMCs. The dataset comprised deeply sampled blood TCRbeta repertoires from subjects exposed to, actively infected with, or recovered from COVID-19. The repertoires were released in a freely available public database meant as a resource for research on the immune response to SARS-CoV-2. The samples were drawn from the first 160 participants of the ongoing ImmuneRACE study and from under 1,500 subjects provided by 6 global collaborators. The sample metadata nearly always contained a de-identified subject ID, COVID-19 status, age in years and sex. Where available, HLA class I and class II types were taken from metadata supplied by the sample provider and were not determined by assay-based typing.

Beyond this particular receptor, the publication reports: How much clinical and demographic metadata was included differed by source and by participant, and the metadata was provided uncurated.

The chain is assembled from TRBV6-6 and TRBJ2-3, and 7 junction bases match TRBD2. The sequence was obtained from a man in his forties with acute or convalescent COVID-19. Sequences were obtained from peripheral blood. DNA sequence: TGTGCCAGCAGTTATGGGGGGGCAGATACGCAGTATTTT. Translated, it reads CASSYGGADTQYF.